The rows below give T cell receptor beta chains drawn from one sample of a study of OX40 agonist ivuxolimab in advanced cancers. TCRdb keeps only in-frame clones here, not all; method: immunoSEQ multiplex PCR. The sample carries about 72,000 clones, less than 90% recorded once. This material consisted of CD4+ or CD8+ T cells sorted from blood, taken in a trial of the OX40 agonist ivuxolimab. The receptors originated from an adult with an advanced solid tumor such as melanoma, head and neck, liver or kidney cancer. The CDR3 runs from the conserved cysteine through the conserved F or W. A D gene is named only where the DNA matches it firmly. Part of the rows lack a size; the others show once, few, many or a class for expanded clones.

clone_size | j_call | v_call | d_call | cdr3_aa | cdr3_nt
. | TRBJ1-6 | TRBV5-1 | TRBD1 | CASSSTGFYNSPLHF | TGCGCCAGCAGCTCGACAGGGTTCTATAATTCACCCCTCCACTTT
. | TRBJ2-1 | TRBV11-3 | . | CASSSVRIYGEQFF | TGTGCCAGCAGCTCGGTCAGAATTTATGGTGAGCAGTTCTTC
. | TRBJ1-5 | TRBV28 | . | CASSKMGGGQPQHF | TGTGCCAGCAGTAAAATGGGCGGGGGACAGCCCCAGCATTTT
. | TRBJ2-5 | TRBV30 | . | CAWSVRKETQYF | TGTGCCTGGAGTGTACGGAAGGAGACCCAGTACTTC
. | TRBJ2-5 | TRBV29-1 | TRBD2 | CSVVASGETQYF | TGCAGCGTTGTAGCTAGCGGGGAGACCCAGTACTTC
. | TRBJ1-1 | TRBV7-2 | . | CASSSDGAMNTEAFF | TGTGCCAGCAGCTCGGACGGAGCCATGAACACTGAAGCTTTCTTT
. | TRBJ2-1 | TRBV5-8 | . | CASSLFRATVEEQFF | TGTGCCAGCAGCTTGTTCAGGGCGACCGTTGAAGAGCAGTTCTTC
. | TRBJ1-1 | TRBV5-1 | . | CASRGVNTEAFF | TGCGCCAGCAGAGGGGTGAACACTGAAGCTTTCTTT
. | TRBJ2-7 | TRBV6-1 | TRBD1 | CAIRDRGRPEQYF | TGTGCCATCAGGGACAGGGGGCGCCCCGAGCAGTACTTC
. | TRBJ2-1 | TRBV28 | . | CASSFRDFYNEQFF | TGTGCCAGCAGTTTTCGCGACTTCTACAATGAGCAGTTCTTC
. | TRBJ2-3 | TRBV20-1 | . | CSASSADTQYF | TGCAGTGCTTCCTCTGCAGATACGCAGTATTTT
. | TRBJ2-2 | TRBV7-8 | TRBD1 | CASSDSTGGLTGELFF | TGTGCCAGCAGTGACTCGACAGGGGGCTTAACCGGGGAGCTGTTTTTT
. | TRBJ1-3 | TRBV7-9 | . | CASSSEGLTGNTIYF | TGTGCCAGCAGCTCTGAGGGGTTAACTGGAAACACCATATATTTT
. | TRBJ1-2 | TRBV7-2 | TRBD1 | CASSLLQGANYGYTF | TGTGCCAGCAGCTTACTCCAGGGGGCAAACTATGGCTACACCTTC
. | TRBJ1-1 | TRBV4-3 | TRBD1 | CASSQGGGTGGRGRRAFF | TGCGCCAGCAGCCAAGGAGGGGGGACAGGGGGCCGGGGCAGACGAGCTTTCTTT
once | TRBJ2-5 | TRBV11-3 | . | CASSLRTGWGQTQYF | TGTGCCAGCAGCTTACGTACAGGGTGGGGGCAGACCCAGTACTTC
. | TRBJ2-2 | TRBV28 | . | CASSLTGNTGELFF | TGTGCCAGCAGTTTAACAGGGAACACCGGGGAGCTGTTTTTT
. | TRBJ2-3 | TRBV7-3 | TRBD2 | CASSWGLAGGPDTQYF | TGTGCCAGCAGCTGGGGACTAGCGGGGGGGCCAGATACGCAGTATTTT
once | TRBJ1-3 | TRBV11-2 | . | CASSPDRGAGNTIYF | TGTGCCAGCAGCCCGGATAGGGGGGCTGGAAACACCATATATTTT
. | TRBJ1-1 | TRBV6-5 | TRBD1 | CASNVRQGLGTEAFF | TGTGCCAGCAACGTCAGACAGGGTTTAGGCACTGAAGCTTTCTTT
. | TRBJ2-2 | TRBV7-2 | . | CASSLAGNTGELFF | TGTGCCAGCAGCTTAGCGGGGAACACCGGGGAGCTGTTTTTT
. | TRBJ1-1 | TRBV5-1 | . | CASSGWGEGEAFF | TGCGCCAGCAGCGGGTGGGGCGAGGGCGAAGCTTTCTTT
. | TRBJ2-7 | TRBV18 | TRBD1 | CASSLYRGIYEQYF | TGTGCCAGCTCGCTCTACAGGGGGATCTACGAGCAGTACTTC
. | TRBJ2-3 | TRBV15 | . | CATSRGLYTDTQYF | TGTGCCACCAGCAGGGGCCTTTATACAGATACGCAGTATTTT
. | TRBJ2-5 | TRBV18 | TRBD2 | CASSPPVGGEGRETQYF | TGTGCCAGCTCACCACCGGTGGGAGGGGAAGGAAGAGAGACCCAGTACTTC
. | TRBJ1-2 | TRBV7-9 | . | CASSLGRGPFYGYTF | TGTGCCAGCAGCTTAGGAAGGGGCCCCTTCTATGGCTACACCTTC
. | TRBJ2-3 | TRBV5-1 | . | CASQRAPEGTDTQYF | TGCGCCAGCCAGAGGGCCCCCGAGGGCACAGATACGCAGTATTTT
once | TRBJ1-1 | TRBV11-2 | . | CASSLGLRGTEAFF | TGTGCCAGCAGCTTAGGGCTTAGGGGAACTGAAGCTTTCTTT
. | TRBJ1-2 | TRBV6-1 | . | CASNPQGGEYGYTF | TGTGCCAGCAATCCTCAGGGAGGGGAATATGGCTACACCTTC
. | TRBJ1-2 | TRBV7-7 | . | CASSSTEYGYTF | TGTGCCAGCAGCTCGACAGAGTATGGCTACACCTTC
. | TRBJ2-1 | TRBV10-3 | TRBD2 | CAISGGKNNEQFF | TGTGCCATCAGCGGGGGGAAAAACAATGAGCAGTTCTTC
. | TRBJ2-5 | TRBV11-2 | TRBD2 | CASSLDSGRAEGETQYF | TGTGCCAGCAGCTTAGATAGCGGGAGGGCCGAGGGAGAGACCCAGTACTTC
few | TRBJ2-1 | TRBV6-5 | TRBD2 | CASSPGTSGPHEQFF | TGTGCCAGCAGCCCCGGGACTAGCGGGCCCCATGAGCAGTTCTTC
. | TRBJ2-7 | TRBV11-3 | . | CASSLMTSKSYEQYF | TGTGCCAGCAGCTTAATGACTAGTAAGTCCTACGAGCAGTACTTC
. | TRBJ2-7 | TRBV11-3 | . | CARQGGERSREQYF | TGTGCCAGGCAAGGGGGGGAGCGGTCGAGAGAGCAGTACTTC
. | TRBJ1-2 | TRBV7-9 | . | CASSLAREGSGYTF | TGTGCCAGCAGCTTAGCGAGAGAGGGGTCTGGCTACACCTTC
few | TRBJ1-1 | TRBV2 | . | CASSLSGSGNTEAFF | TGTGCCAGCAGTCTAAGTGGGTCAGGGAACACTGAAGCTTTCTTT
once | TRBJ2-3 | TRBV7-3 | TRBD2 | CASSSGLAGTDTQYF | TGTGCCAGCAGCTCCGGACTAGCGGGCACAGATACGCAGTATTTT
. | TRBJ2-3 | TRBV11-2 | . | CASRSSTDTQYF | TGTGCCAGCAGGTCTAGCACAGATACGCAGTATTTT
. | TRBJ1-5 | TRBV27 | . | CASSRPDCDSNQPQHF | TGTGCCAGCAGTCGCCCGGACTGCGATAGCAATCAGCCCCAGCATTTT
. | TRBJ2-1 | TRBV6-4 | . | CASRDLPQCEQFF | TGTGCCAGCAGGGACCTACCGCAGTGTGAGCAGTTCTTC
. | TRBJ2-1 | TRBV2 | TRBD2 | CASRSIAGGGNEQFF | TGTGCCAGCAGGAGTATAGCGGGAGGGGGCAATGAGCAGTTCTTC